This is a list of T cell receptor beta chains from one sample in a study of blood T cells in healthy people across ages. TCRdb called the 5' RACE reads again in MiXCR, with one record for every CDR3 protein. The table lists 1 million or so distinct CDR3 sequences, about 23% of them singletons. These same records also appear under a second study, on T cells of mothers and their children.

The sequenced sample was blood. The source of these receptors is a girl aged 2-10 years in good health. Both conserved end residues are trimmed from each CDR3. The D gene is left open where the match is weak.

D gene	V gene	J gene	CDR3 protein
-	TRBV12-3/TRBV12-4	TRBJ2-7	ASSPGRLSPYEQY
-	TRBV20-1	TRBJ2-7	SARGALGYEQY
-	TRBV21-1	TRBJ2-1	ASSKPSGRISTHNEQF
-	TRBV6-5	TRBJ1-2	ASSYGPQIYGYT
TRBD1	TRBV29-1	TRBJ2-5	SVAQGTGVEETQY
-	TRBV5-1	TRBJ1-1	ASSLVGEGRNTEAF
-	TRBV27	TRBJ2-7	ASSFGSYYEQY
-	TRBV6-5	TRBJ1-2	ASSYSVYSTRGSIGGYT
-	TRBV4-2	TRBJ1-4	ASSQDARSHEKLF
-	TRBV24-1	TRBJ2-7	ATSDSSSYEQY
TRBD1	TRBV5-6	TRBJ2-5	ASSSGTGGIWQY
-	TRBV5-1	TRBJ2-5	ASRGGRETQY
-	TRBV13	TRBJ1-4	ANSLGGGTPPNEKLF
TRBD1	TRBV7-9	TRBJ1-6	ASSSLRQGFNSPLH
-	TRBV3-1	TRBJ1-4	ASSQEVAETNEKLF
-	TRBV19	-	ASAGGPTVYEQY
-	TRBV4-2	TRBJ2-2	ASSQERVATGEPF
TRBD1	TRBV5-1	TRBJ1-4	ASSKGQDRASEKLF
-	TRBV21-1	TRBJ2-5	AGGRDAQETQY
-	TRBV20-1	TRBJ2-2	SARAANTGELF